The entry below describes one T cell receptor (beta chain). The germline V and J ends were trimmed by 3 bases and 5 bases, with 13 bases remaining between them. Germline CDR1 reads MNHEY; CDR2 reads SMNVEV (reference sequence). The CDR3 consists of 14 residues. This entry belongs to a study of OX40 agonist ivuxolimab in advanced cancers. Study in general: Age averaged around 54 years (range about 23 to 80), and just over 80% were male.

The data were produced by immunoSEQ multiplex PCR, yet TCRdb's version contains in-frame clones alone and is incomplete. The table includes some 80,000 clones, around 86% detected once. The material sequenced was CD4+ or CD8+ T cells sorted from blood, taken in a trial of the OX40 agonist ivuxolimab. The chain recombines TRBV27 with TRBJ2-5, with D maybe TRBD2 (5 bases). This clonotype was obtained from an adult with an advanced solid tumor such as melanoma, head and neck, liver or kidney cancer. The CDR3 bases are TGTGCCAGCAGTTTCTCCGGCGGGCTGGAGACCCAGTACTTC. As protein: CASSFSGGLETQYF.